This note documents a single TCR beta chain sequence. The sample comes from a study of T cells in Graves' hyperthyroidism and ophthalmopathy. Trimming removed 4 bases at V and 14 bases at J, with 21 bases between. The CDR3 totals 14 residues. The V gene's germline CDR1 is MDHEN and CDR2 SYDVKM. RNA transcripts served as the template for amplifying TCR beta CDR3 regions. TCR CDR3 underwent first-round RT-PCR with the HTBI primer set. Via MiXCR, TCRdb re-called the multiplex PCR reads, giving one row per CDR3 protein. Of 550,000 to 650,000 distinct CDR3 sequences in the sample, 13% to 15% were seen once.

The sequenced material came from blood. V gene TRBV28 combines with J gene TRBJ1-5; tentatively, D is TRBD1 (5 bases). This clonotype was obtained from a woman between 40 and 50 years old with Graves' hyperthyroidism. CDR3 residues: CASSSTFRGGGEHF. CDR3 nucleotides: TGTGCCAGCAGTTCAACCTTCCGGGGCGGTGGTGAGCATTTT.